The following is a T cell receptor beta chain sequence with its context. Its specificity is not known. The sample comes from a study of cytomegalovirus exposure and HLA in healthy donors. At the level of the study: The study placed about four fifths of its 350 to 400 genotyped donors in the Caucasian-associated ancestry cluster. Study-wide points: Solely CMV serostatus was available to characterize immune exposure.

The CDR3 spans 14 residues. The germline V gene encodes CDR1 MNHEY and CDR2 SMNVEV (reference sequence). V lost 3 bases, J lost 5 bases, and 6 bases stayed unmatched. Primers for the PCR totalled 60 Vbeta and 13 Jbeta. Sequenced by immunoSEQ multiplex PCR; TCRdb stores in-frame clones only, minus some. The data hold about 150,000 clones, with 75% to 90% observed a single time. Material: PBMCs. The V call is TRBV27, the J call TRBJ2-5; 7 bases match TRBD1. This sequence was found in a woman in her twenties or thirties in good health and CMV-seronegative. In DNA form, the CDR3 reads TGTGCCAGCAGTTTTATTCACAGGGGTGAGACCCAGTACTTC. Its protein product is CASSFIHRGETQYF.